The entry below gives a single T cell receptor beta chain sequence along with its context. V lost 6 bases and J lost 4; bases outside the gene matches: 6. Germline loops: CDR1 DFQATT, CDR2 SNEGSKA (reference sequence). The CDR3 totals 14 residues. TCRbeta libraries were built with three rounds of nested PCR, modified from ARM-PCR. TCRdb re-derived calls from the multiplex PCR reads in MiXCR, one entry per CDR3 protein. The table has some 120,000 distinct CDR3 sequences, 66% seen once. No cell sorting was done before RNA was extracted from the tissue. This record comes from a study of tumor and adjacent non-tumor tissue in lung cancer. At the level of the study: There were 12 adenocarcinoma, a couple of squamous cell carcinoma and 1 small cell lung cancer cases. The patients, roughly 9 men and about 5 women, were about 31 to 85 with stage I to III disease. About 4.17 million productive TCRbeta reads were obtained per sample on average.

The chain employs TRBV20-1 and TRBJ2-5, with 12 bases that match TRBD1. Sequenced input: lung tumor tissue. The TCR comes from a man aged 30 to 39 with non-small cell lung cancer. The CDR3 bases are TGCAGTGCCTCGGGACAGGGGGCGGGAGAGACCCAGTACTTC. It codes for CSASGQGAGETQYF.